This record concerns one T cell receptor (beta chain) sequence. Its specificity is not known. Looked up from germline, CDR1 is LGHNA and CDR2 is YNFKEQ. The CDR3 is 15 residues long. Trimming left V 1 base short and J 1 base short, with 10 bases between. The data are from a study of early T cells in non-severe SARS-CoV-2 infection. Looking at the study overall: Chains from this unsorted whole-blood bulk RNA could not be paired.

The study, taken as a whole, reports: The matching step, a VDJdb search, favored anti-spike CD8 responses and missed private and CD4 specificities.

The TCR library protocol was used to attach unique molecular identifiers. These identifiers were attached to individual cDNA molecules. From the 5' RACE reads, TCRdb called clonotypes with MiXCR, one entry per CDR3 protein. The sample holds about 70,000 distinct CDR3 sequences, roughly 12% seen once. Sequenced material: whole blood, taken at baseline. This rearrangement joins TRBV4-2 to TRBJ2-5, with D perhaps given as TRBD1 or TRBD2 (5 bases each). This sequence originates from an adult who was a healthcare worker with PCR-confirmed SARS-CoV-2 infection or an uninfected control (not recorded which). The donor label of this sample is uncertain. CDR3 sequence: CASSQVGTTQETQYF. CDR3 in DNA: TGTGCCAGCAGCCAAGTCGGGACGACCCAAGAGACCCAGTACTTC.